The 32 T cell receptor beta chains reported below all come from one sample, sequenced in a study of T-cell memory formation after mild COVID-19. Via MiXCR, TCRdb re-called the 5' RACE reads, giving one row per CDR3 protein. The table records about 400,000 distinct CDR3 sequences, more than 20% of them present only once. Sequencing was performed on PBMCs or a T cell subset sorted from them (not recorded which). Source of these receptors: an adult woman who had mild COVID-19 (a few samples of this study predate the infection). Cell type and time point are not known.

The V call is TRBV10-3, the J call TRBJ2-1; 9 bases map to TRBD2. The CDR3 runs 14 residues. V was clipped by 10 bases and J by 4 bases; unmatched bases: 8. Germline V gene sequence: CDR1 ENHRY, CDR2 SYGVKD. Written as DNA, the CDR3 is TGTGCCACCAAACGACTAGCGGAATACAATGAGCAGTTCTTC. Amino acid sequence: CATKRLAEYNEQFF.

The rearrangement links TRBV4-2 to TRBJ1-2; the D is unclear. The CDR3 spans 13 residues. V was shortened by 6 bases and J by 8 bases, with 16 bases between the two germline ends. Germline V CDR1 and CDR2: LGHNA, YNFKEQ. CDR3 coding DNA: TGTGCCAGCAGGTATACCGGGGAGTCGGGCTACACCTTC. Amino acids: CASRYTGESGYTF.

The chain couples TRBV19 to TRBJ2-7, with D maybe TRBD1 (7 bases). Trimming took off 10 bases at V and 4 bases at J, with 20 bases between the two ends. Germline values: CDR1 LNHDA, CDR2 SQIVND (reference sequence). CDR3 length equals 14 residues. CDR3: CATKTGPGEYEQYF. The DNA for the CDR3 is TGTGCCACCAAGACAGGGCCGGGGGAATACGAGCAGTACTTC.

This clonotype was found a few times. The chain couples TRBV4-1 to TRBJ2-2; no clear D gene. Per the germline V gene, CDR1 is MGHRA and CDR2 is YSYEKL. V was shortened by 2 bases and J by 1 base, with 5 bases between the two germline ends. CDR3 length: 14 residues. The CDR3 region has the DNA TGCGCCAGCAGCCAACCGAAGAACACCGGGGAGCTGTTTTTT. Protein: CASSQPKNTGELFF.

This clonotype has more than one count but fewer than ten. The rearrangement uses TRBV5-1 and TRBJ2-4; 7 bases fit TRBD1. The CDR3 has 14 residues. Germline V gene data show CDR1 as SGHRS and CDR2 as YFSETQ. The junction had 8 bases not matched to a gene; V was cut back by 4 bases and J by 7 bases. The CDR3 region has the DNA TGCGCCAGCAGCGTTCAACAGGGGACGAACATTCAGTACTTC. This translates into CASSVQQGTNIQYF.

This sequence joins TRBV12-5 and TRBJ2-1; 14 bases line up with TRBD2. This CDR3 comprises 17 residues. J lost 6 bases, V lost 5 bases, and 9 bases had no gene match. Germline V gene sequence: CDR1 LGHNT, CDR2 FRNRAP. CDR3 sequence: CASGPWTSGRFSNEQFF. CDR3 DNA: TGTGCTAGTGGTCCCTGGACTAGCGGGAGGTTCAGCAATGAGCAGTTCTTC.

The chain uses TRBV18 and TRBJ2-2; 7 nucleotides match TRBD1. This CDR3 is 16 amino acids long. The germline V gene encodes CDR1 KGHSH and CDR2 LQKENI. The trim removed 4 bases at V and 5 bases at J, leaving 10 bases unmatched. The CDR3 reads CASSRTTGIGTGELFF. The CDR3 region has the DNA TGTGCCAGCTCACGGACGACAGGGATTGGTACCGGGGAGCTGTTTTTT.

The chain employs TRBV7-8 and TRBJ1-4; D gene unclear. Germline-derived CDR1 and CDR2 are SGHVS and FQNEAQ. The germline V and J ends were trimmed by 2 bases and 3 bases, with 13 bases remaining between them. The CDR3 runs to 16 residues. CDR3 DNA: TGTGCCAGCAGCTTAAAAGGGATATCGTCTAATGAAAAACTGTTTTTT. It specifies CASSLKGISSNEKLFF.

The table lists this clonotype with a few counts. The chain combines TRBV6-5 with TRBJ2-1; D unresolved. Per the germline V gene, CDR1 is MNHEY and CDR2 is SVGAGI. CDR3 length: 11 amino acids. Trimming cost V 9 bases and J 5 bases, with 8 bases left between them. CDR3 in amino acids: CASWENNEQFF. As DNA, the CDR3 is TGTGCCAGTTGGGAAAACAATGAGCAGTTCTTC.

This rearrangement joins TRBV7-9 to TRBJ1-6, with D perhaps TRBD1 (5 bases). Per the germline V gene, CDR1 is SEHNR and CDR2 is FQNEAQ (reference sequence). V was clipped by 0 bases and J by 7 bases, with 10 bases between them. This CDR3 has 15 amino acids. The CDR3 nucleotides are TGTGCCAGCAGCTTAGCGTCGAGACAGAATTCACCCCTCCACTTT. This translates into CASSLASRQNSPLHF.

V is TRBV25-1 and J is TRBJ1-1; TRBD1 is a possible D gene (5 bases). The germline gives CDR1 MGHDK, CDR2 SYGVNS. V was cut by 4 bases and J by 4 bases, with 13 bases left in between. This CDR3 contains 14 residues. CDR3 DNA sequence: TGTGCCAGCAGTGCCGGGACCTCGAGCACTGAAGCTTTCTTT. This gives the protein CASSAGTSSTEAFF.

This clonotype has only a few counts. V usage is TRBV7-8 and J usage is TRBJ1-2, with D possibly being TRBD1 (6 bases). CDR1 and CDR2 from the germline V gene are SGHVS and FQNEAQ. The V end lost 2 bases, the J end lost 8 bases, and 18 bases lay between the germline ends. CDR3 length: 15 residues. The CDR3 spells CASSLHLGGLEGYTF. In DNA form, the CDR3 reads TGTGCCAGCAGCTTACACCTCGGGGGCCTCGAGGGCTACACCTTC.

This clonotype was observed many times. The rearrangement uses TRBV10-3 and TRBJ2-7; 10 bases are shared with TRBD1. V gave up 10 bases and J gave up 7 bases; unmatched junction bases: 10. Germline loops: CDR1 ENHRY, CDR2 SYGVKD. The CDR3 runs to 13 residues. The CDR3 coding sequence is TGTGCCACCAGGGGGACAGGGGAGGGTGAGCAGTACTTC. Protein sequence: CATRGTGEGEQYF.

The chain joins TRBV20-1 to TRBJ2-1; D call uncertain. This CDR3 comprises 15 residues. V lost 1 base and J 4 bases, leaving 14 bases between the germline ends. The germline V gene has CDR1 DFQATT and CDR2 SNEGSKA (reference sequence). This CDR3 is CSARVVSYYYNEQFF. The DNA for the CDR3 is TGCAGTGCTAGAGTAGTAAGTTACTATTACAATGAGCAGTTCTTC.

This clonotype occurred a few times. J is TRBJ2-7 and V is TRBV20-1; 10 nucleotides match TRBD2. CDR3 length: 16 residues. Germline CDR1 is DFQATT and CDR2 is SNEGSKA (reference sequence). Unmatched junction bases numbered 8, after V lost 3 bases and J lost 0 bases. The CDR3 bases are TGCAGTGCTAGCTCTAGCGGGGGCCTCTCCTCCTACGAGCAGTACTTC. Residues: CSASSSGGLSSYEQYF.

The V and J genes are TRBV20-1 and TRBJ1-2; D is possibly TRBD1 (6 bases). The CDR3 is 13 amino acids. Trimming shortened V by 3 bases and J by 5 bases, and 13 bases separated the two germline ends. Germline loops: CDR1 DFQATT, CDR2 SNEGSKA (reference sequence). CDR3 nucleotide sequence: TGCAGTGCTAGCGGGGGGGCTCGTTATGGCTACACCTTC. This gives the protein CSASGGARYGYTF.

The gene calls are TRBV7-2 and TRBJ2-1, with D maybe TRBD1 (5 bases). This CDR3 is built from 15 residues. The germline gives CDR1 SGHTA, CDR2 FQGNSA. V lost 5 bases to trimming and J lost 0 bases, with 11 bases between them. CDR3: CASSTDTSSYNEQFF. CDR3 DNA: TGTGCCAGCAGCACGGACACCAGCTCCTACAATGAGCAGTTCTTC.

The chain carries TRBV7-9 and TRBJ1-2, with D perhaps matching TRBD1 (5 bases). Germline V lookup: CDR1 SEHNR, CDR2 FQNEAQ (reference sequence). The CDR3 is 13 residues long. The germline V and J ends were trimmed by 2 bases and 6 bases, with 10 bases remaining between them. Here the CDR3 DNA reads TGTGCCAGCAGCTTACCGGGGGGGAATGGCTACACCTTC. Its translation is CASSLPGGNGYTF.

This sequence joins TRBV25-1 and TRBJ1-2; a weak D match, TRBD1 (6 bases). The germline gives CDR1 MGHDK, CDR2 SYGVNS. The V end lost 5 bases, the J end lost 10 bases, and 20 bases lay between the germline ends. The CDR3 spans 14 residues. DNA of the CDR3: TGTGCCAGCAGTCCGGGACACCGCGGTCTGCTCTACACCTTC. This gives the protein CASSPGHRGLLYTF.

There are a few counts of this clonotype. The V and J genes are TRBV29-1 and TRBJ2-7; 11 bases agree with TRBD1. Germline lookup yields CDR1 SQVTM and CDR2 ANQGSEA. V dropped 6 bases and J dropped 3; count of bases not matched to a gene: 4. The CDR3 loop spans 13 amino acids. The DNA for the CDR3 is TGCAGCGTGGGGACAGGGGGGGACTACGAGCAGTACTTC. Protein sequence: CSVGTGGDYEQYF.

The gene calls are TRBV7-6 and TRBJ2-1; 7 bases are shared with TRBD1. V was clipped by 5 bases and J by 2 bases; unmatched bases: 6. From germline, CDR1 is SGHVS and CDR2 FNYEAQ. The CDR3 length is 15 residues. Here the CDR3 reads CASSHPGGTYNEQFF. In DNA, the CDR3 is TGTGCCAGCAGCCATCCAGGGGGAACCTACAATGAGCAGTTCTTC.

V gene TRBV24-1 combines with J gene TRBJ2-1; 8 bases are a match to TRBD2. Per the germline V gene, CDR1 is KGHDR and CDR2 is SFDVKD. V lost 5 bases, J lost 2 bases, and 4 bases stayed unmatched. This CDR3 comprises 15 residues. CDR3 in DNA: TGTGCCACCAGTGTCGCGGGAGGCCCCTACAATGAGCAGTTCTTC. It is translated as CATSVAGGPYNEQFF.

The V call is TRBV2, the J call TRBJ2-4; D possibly uses TRBD1 or TRBD2 (5 bases each). The germline V and J ends were trimmed by 6 bases and 3 bases, with 15 bases remaining between them. The CDR3 contains 15 residues. Germline CDR1 and CDR2: SNHLY and FYNNEI. For the CDR3, the DNA is TGTGCCAGCAGCCCCCACAGTGGGGGCAAAAACATTCAGTACTTC. Encoded protein: CASSPHSGGKNIQYF. Complete variable domain (other parts from reference TRBV2 and TRBJ2-4): EPEVTQTPSHQVTQMGQEVILRCVPISNHLYFYWYRQILGQKVEFLVSFYNNEISEKSEIFDDQFSVERPDGSNFTLKIRSTKLEDSAMYFCASSPHSGGKNIQYFGAGTRLSVL.

This clonotype was counted only a few times. The CDR3 bases are TGTGCCAGCTCACCACTTGGGGACAGTAAAGGAGGCTACACCTTC. Its protein is CASSPLGDSKGGYTF. The chain has TRBV18 and TRBJ1-2, with 7 bases lining up with TRBD1. The CDR3 runs to 15 residues. The junction had 10 bases not matched to a gene; V was cut back by 1 base and J by 8 bases. Germline loops: CDR1 KGHSH, CDR2 LQKENI. The full variable domain, its missing parts supplied by reference TRBV18 and TRBJ1-2, is NAGVMQNPRHLVRRRGQEARLRCSPMKGHSHVYWYRQLPEEGLKFMVYLQKENIIDESGMPKERFSAEFPKEGPSILRIQQVVRGDSAAYFCASSPLGDSKGGYTFGSGTRLTVV.

This clonotype has more than one count but fewer than ten. The V and J genes are TRBV28 and TRBJ2-1; D is perhaps TRBD2 (6 bases). The CDR3 length is 16 residues. In germline, CDR1 is MDHEN, CDR2 SYDVKM. Trimming left V 4 bases short and J 5 bases short, with 18 bases between. In DNA, the CDR3 is TGTGCCAGCAGTTCTGGTTCAGGGAGGATGGACAATGAGCAGTTCTTC. Translating gives CASSSGSGRMDNEQFF.

This clonotype was seen a handful of times. The V gene is TRBV5-1, the J gene TRBJ2-5; no reliable D call. Germline V CDR1 and CDR2: SGHRS, YFSETQ. The V end lost 0 bases, the J end lost 1 base, and 7 bases lay between the germline ends. This CDR3 is built from 14 residues. Here the CDR3 reads CASSLGAAQETQYF. CDR3 bases: TGCGCCAGCAGCTTGGGGGCGGCCCAAGAGACCCAGTACTTC.

This chain joins TRBV7-2 and TRBJ2-7, with 11 bases lining up with TRBD2. This CDR3 is built from 15 residues. Germline CDR1 is SGHTA and CDR2 is FQGNSA. Trimming at V came to 2 bases and at J to 4 bases, leaving 4 bases not matched to a gene. The CDR3 sequence: CASSLPGLAAYEQYF. CDR3 DNA: TGTGCCAGCAGCTTACCGGGACTAGCGGCTTACGAGCAGTACTTC.

The chain employs TRBV12-3 or TRBV12-4 and TRBJ1-1, with D possibly being TRBD1 (5 bases). The CDR3 consists of 14 residues. The germline V and J ends were trimmed by 4 bases and 4 bases, with 13 bases remaining between them. CDR3 bases: TGTGCCAGCAGTTCGGGCAGGGTAGGCACTGAAGCTTTCTTT. Its translation: CASSSGRVGTEAFF.

This clonotype has at least ten counts. The chain is built from TRBV6-1 and TRBJ2-5, with D maybe TRBD2 (6 bases). V lost 6 bases to trimming and J lost 3 bases, with 11 bases between them. The CDR3 has 13 amino acids. Germline CDR1 reads MNHNS; CDR2 reads SASEGT. The CDR3 DNA sequence: TGTGCCAGCAGCCGGGACTTAGAAGAGACCCAGTACTTC. Its protein product is CASSRDLEETQYF.

This clonotype was detected a few times. The chain is built from TRBV12-3 or TRBV12-4 and TRBJ1-2; D gene uncertain. Trimming cost V 8 bases and J 0 bases, with 7 bases left between them. The CDR3 has 12 residues. The CDR3 DNA is TGTGCCAGCCGGCAGACTAACTATGGCTACACCTTC. It is translated as CASRQTNYGYTF.

The chain joins TRBV6-6 to TRBJ1-1, with D tentatively TRBD1 (5 bases). In germline, CDR1 is MNHNY, CDR2 SVGAGI (reference sequence). Trimming cost V 5 bases and J 6 bases, with 19 bases left between them. The CDR3 length is 15 residues. Written as DNA, the CDR3 is TGTGCCAGCAGTGAGGCCGTTGGGGGACGGCCTGAAGCTTTCTTT. Amino acids: CASSEAVGGRPEAFF.

The chain carries TRBV12-3 or TRBV12-4 and TRBJ1-6; D might be TRBD1 (5 bases). Trimming stripped 8 bases from V and 7 bases from J, with 12 bases between. The CDR3 totals 13 residues. CDR3 DNA: TGTGCCAGCCGGAGGGGTTGGAATTCACCCCTCCACTTT. Translated: CASRRGWNSPLHF.